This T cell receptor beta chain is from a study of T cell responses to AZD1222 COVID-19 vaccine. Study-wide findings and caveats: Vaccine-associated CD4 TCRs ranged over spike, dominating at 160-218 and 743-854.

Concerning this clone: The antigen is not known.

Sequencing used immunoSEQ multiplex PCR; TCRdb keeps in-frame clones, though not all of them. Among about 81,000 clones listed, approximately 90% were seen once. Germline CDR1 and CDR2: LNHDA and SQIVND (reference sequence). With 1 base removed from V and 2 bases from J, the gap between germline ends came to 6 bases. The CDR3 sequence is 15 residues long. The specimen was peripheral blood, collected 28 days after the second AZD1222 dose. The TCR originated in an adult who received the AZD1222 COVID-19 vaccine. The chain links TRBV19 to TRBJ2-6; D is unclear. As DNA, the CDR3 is TGTGCCAGTAGTATAGGCCGGGCTGGGGCCAACGTCCTGACTTTC. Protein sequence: CASSIGRAGANVLTF.